A single sample gave rise to the 21 T cell receptor beta chains below, sequenced in a study of blood T cell repertoires in COVID-19. Measured with immunoSEQ multiplex PCR; TCRdb has only the in-frame clones, and not every one. The table shows about 210,000 clones, with 82% occurring only once. Sequencing was carried out using peripheral blood. The source is a woman between 65 and 79 years old with COVID-19, enrolled during active disease.

V and J are TRBV5-4 and TRBJ2-1; TRBD2 is a possible D gene (6 bases). The CDR3 runs 16 residues. From germline, CDR1 is SGHNT and CDR2 YYREEE (reference sequence). Trimming cost V 4 bases and J 0 bases, with 14 bases left between them. CDR3 amino acids: CASSPGLQSSYNEQFF. DNA of the CDR3: TGTGCCAGCAGCCCGGGACTCCAAAGCTCCTACAATGAGCAGTTCTTC.

In DNA form, the CDR3 reads TGCAGCGTTGTGATCGGGTGGGAGACCCAGTACTTC. Residues: CSVVIGWETQYF. V and J are TRBV29-1 and TRBJ2-5; D is unclear. Trimming left V 4 bases short and J 5 bases short, with 11 bases between. The length of the CDR3 is 12 residues. Per the germline V gene, CDR1 is SQVTM and CDR2 is ANQGSEA.

On this clone itself: This sequence is one base from a far larger clone and is likely a read error. This rearrangement joins TRBV5-1 to TRBJ1-1; D perhaps matches TRBD1 (6 bases). Looked up from germline, CDR1 is SGHRS and CDR2 is YFSETQ. The CDR3 runs to 13 residues. V was clipped by 4 bases and J by 1 base, with 8 bases between them. The CDR3 DNA is TGCGCCAGCAGCAGGACAGAGAACACTGAAGCTTTCTTT. Its translation is CASSRTENTEAFF.

As regards this clone: The identical CDR3 is also encoded by other nucleotide sequences in the sample. This sequence joins TRBV7-8 and TRBJ1-2, with 8 bases fitting TRBD1. After removal of 5 bases from V and 4 bases from J, the junction contained 6 bases not matched to a gene. Germline values: CDR1 SGHVS, CDR2 FQNEAQ. CDR3 length: 14 amino acids. The DNA of the CDR3 is TGTGCCAGCAGCCCAGGACAGGGCGGCTATGGCTACACCTTC. Protein: CASSPGQGGYGYTF.

The chain couples TRBV28 to TRBJ1-5; 11 bases are shared with TRBD1. The CDR3 length is 15 residues. Trimming at V came to 0 bases and at J to 7 bases, leaving 2 bases not matched to a gene. CDR1 is MDHEN and CDR2 is SYDVKM in the germline V gene. The CDR3 DNA follows: TGTGCCAGCAGTTTATGGGGACAGGGGGTCCAGCCCCAGCATTTT. This sequence encodes CASSLWGQGVQPQHF.

The CDR3 DNA reads TGTGCCAGCAGCTTAGGAGGGGGCACCAATGAGCAGTTCTTC. This encodes CASSLGGGTNEQFF. The gene calls are TRBV7-6 and TRBJ2-1; 7 nucleotides line up with TRBD1. CDR1 SGHVS and CDR2 FNYEAQ come from the germline V gene. V shed 1 base, J shed 6 bases, and the junction held 3 bases outside the gene matches. CDR3 length equals 14 residues. The whole variable domain, filled in from reference TRBV7-6 and TRBJ2-1, reads GAGVSQSPRYKVTKRGQDVALRCDPISGHVSLYWYRQALGQGPEFLTYFNYEAQQDKSGLPNDRFSAERPEGSISTLTIQRTEQRDSAMYRCASSLGGGTNEQFFGPGTRLTVL.

The rearrangement links TRBV20-1 to TRBJ2-1; no definite D call. V was cut by 7 bases and J by 5 bases, with 9 bases left in between. CDR3 size: 11 residues. CDR1 and CDR2 from the germline V gene are DFQATT and SNEGSKA (reference sequence). CDR3 amino acids: CSVLTDNEQFF. The CDR3 nucleotides read TGCAGTGTTCTCACAGACAATGAGCAGTTCTTC.

The chain couples TRBV29-1 to TRBJ2-3, with TRBD2 as a possible D gene (5 bases). Germline lookup yields CDR1 SQVTM and CDR2 ANQGSEA. Trimming took 7 bases from V and 4 from J, leaving 15 bases between them. The CDR3 has 13 amino acids. DNA of the CDR3: TGCAGCGCCGAGCGGTCCAGAGCAGATACGCAGTATTTT. This translates into CSAERSRADTQYF.

The CDR3 DNA reads TGTGCCACCAGTAACAGGGGTAAGACAGATACGCAGTATTTT. Translated, it gives CATSNRGKTDTQYF. The chain carries TRBV24-1 and TRBJ2-3, with TRBD1 identical over 7 bases. This CDR3 contains 14 residues. Looked up from germline, CDR1 is KGHDR and CDR2 is SFDVKD. V shed 6 bases and J 3 bases; nucleotides not matched to a gene: 5.

This clone was seen more than once but under ten times. The chain employs TRBV28 and TRBJ1-6, with D unclear. Trimming removed 4 bases from V and 1 base from J, with 8 bases in between. CDR1 and CDR2 (germline): MDHEN, SYDVKM. The length of the CDR3 is 15 residues. CDR3 in DNA: TGTGCCAGCAGTTGGTCTAGGTCCTATAATTCACCCCTCCACTTT. The encoded protein is CASSWSRSYNSPLHF. Combining the CDR3 with reference TRBV28 and TRBJ1-6 gives the whole variable domain DVKVTQSSRYLVKRTGEKVFLECVQDMDHENMFWYRQDPGLGLRLIYFSYDVKMKEKGDIPEGYSVSREKKERFSLILESASTNQTSMYLCASSWSRSYNSPLHFGNGTRLTVT.

The rearrangement uses TRBV27 and TRBJ2-2; D unresolved. Deletions cut 2 bases from V and 5 bases from J, with 12 bases between. The CDR3 has 15 amino acids. The germline V gene encodes CDR1 MNHEY and CDR2 SMNVEV (reference sequence). CDR3 loop: CASSLRGVPTGELFF. The CDR3 DNA follows: TGTGCCAGCAGTTTACGCGGAGTCCCTACCGGGGAGCTGTTTTTT.

The chain has TRBV20-1 and TRBJ1-2; 7 bases line up with TRBD1. Trimming cost V 3 bases and J 1 base; bases outside gene matches: 11. The germline CDR1 and CDR2 sequences are DFQATT and SNEGSKA (reference sequence). The length of the CDR3 is 16 residues. As DNA, the CDR3 is TGCAGTGCTAGTGCTCAGGGGGTAAACCTTAACTATGGCTACACCTTC. Amino acid sequence: CSASAQGVNLNYGYTF.

The chain is built from TRBV28 and TRBJ1-2; a possible D gene is TRBD1 (6 bases). The ends were cut back, 6 bases at V and 4 bases at J, with 12 bases in the middle. This CDR3 spans 13 amino acids. Germline CDR1 MDHEN, CDR2 SYDVKM. CDR3 nucleotides: TGTGCCAGCAGATCCGGGACACCCTATGGCTACACCTTC. Encoded protein: CASRSGTPYGYTF.

J is TRBJ2-3 and V is TRBV18, with 8 nucleotides matching TRBD2. Trimming cost V 3 bases and J 2 bases; bases outside gene matches: 4. The CDR3 is 15 residues long. Germline V gene lookup returns CDR1 KGHSH and CDR2 LQKENI. Here the CDR3 DNA reads TGTGCCAGCTCACCCCAGCGGGAGCTCACAGATACGCAGTATTTT. It codes for CASSPQRELTDTQYF.

The chain employs TRBV11-2 and TRBJ1-2, with a possible D match to TRBD1 (5 bases). Germline loops: CDR1 SGHAT, CDR2 FQNNGV. With 5 bases removed from V and 2 bases from J, the gap between germline ends came to 12 bases. CDR3 length: 14 residues. The CDR3 nucleotides are TGTGCCAGCAGCCTCATCGCAGGGAACTATGGCTACACCTTC. This encodes CASSLIAGNYGYTF.

The gene calls are TRBV4-3 and TRBJ2-5; 9 positions match TRBD1. V lost 0 bases to trimming and J lost 2 bases; unmatched junction nucleotides: 4. The V gene's germline CDR1 is LGHNA and CDR2 YSLEER. The CDR3 spans 16 residues. CDR3 loop: CASSQDHGTGQETQYF. CDR3 in DNA: TGCGCCAGCAGCCAAGATCATGGGACAGGGCAAGAGACCCAGTACTTC.

This chain uses TRBV6-1 with TRBJ2-3, with 7 positions matching TRBD1. V shed 2 bases, J shed 8 bases, and the junction held 10 bases outside the gene matches. This CDR3 has 15 residues. The germline V gene encodes CDR1 MNHNS and CDR2 SASEGT. DNA of the CDR3: TGTGCCAGCAGTGAAAGGCCGTCGGGACAGATTACGCAGTATTTT. The encoded protein is CASSERPSGQITQYF.

The chain links TRBV19 to TRBJ2-5; D is uncertain. Germline lookup yields CDR1 LNHDA and CDR2 SQIVND (reference sequence). Trimming cost V 1 base and J 2 bases, with 8 bases left between them. This CDR3 comprises 14 residues. CDR3 amino acids: CASSIGHTQETQYF. The DNA for the CDR3 is TGTGCCAGTAGTATAGGTCACACACAAGAGACCCAGTACTTC.

The chain uses TRBV2 and TRBJ1-5; tentatively, D is TRBD1 (5 bases). With 3 bases removed from V and 1 base from J, the gap between germline ends came to 10 bases. Per the germline V gene, CDR1 is SNHLY and CDR2 is FYNNEI. This CDR3 is 15 amino acids long. CDR3 bases: TGTGCCAGCAGTGATTCAGGGTTCAGCAATCAGCCCCAGCATTTT. This gives the protein CASSDSGFSNQPQHF.

The chain has TRBV10-1 and TRBJ1-1; 8 bases match TRBD1. From germline, CDR1 is WNHNN and CDR2 SYGVQD (reference sequence). The junction had 8 bases not matched to a gene; V was cut back by 0 bases and J by 11 bases. The CDR3 has 14 residues. Written as DNA, the CDR3 is TGCGCCAGCAGTGAGTCCACAGGGGGAATCGCGGCTTTCTTT. Its protein product is CASSESTGGIAAFF.

This sequence joins TRBV11-2 and TRBJ2-7; D is undetermined. The V gene lost 2 bases and the J gene lost 2 bases, with 10 bases spanning the gap. Germline CDR1 SGHAT, CDR2 FQNNGV. The CDR3 has 14 residues. The CDR3 protein is CASSLTGYPYEQYF. The DNA of the CDR3 is TGTGCCAGCAGCTTAACCGGGTACCCCTACGAGCAGTACTTC. The entire variable domain, with the rest obtained from reference TRBV11-2 and TRBJ2-7, is as follows: EAGVAQSPRYKIIEKRQSVAFWCNPISGHATLYWYQQILGQGPKLLIQFQNNGVVDDSQLPKDRFSAERLKGVDSTLKIQPAKLEDSAVYLCASSLTGYPYEQYFGPGTRLTVT.